Listed here are 10 T cell receptor beta chains from one sample, sequenced in a study of blood T cell repertoires in COVID-19. Measured with immunoSEQ multiplex PCR; TCRdb has only the in-frame clones, and not every one. The sample has under 200,000 clones, roughly 86% seen once. Sequencing was carried out using peripheral blood. These receptor sequences come from a middle-aged man with active or convalescent COVID-19.

The CDR3 DNA sequence: TGTGCCTGGAGTGTAAACAGGGGGCAAGGCTACACCTTC. It codes for CAWSVNRGQGYTF. The chain uses TRBV30 and TRBJ1-2, with 9 bases fitting TRBD1. The CDR3 is 13 amino acids. Germline V CDR1 and CDR2: GTSNPN, SVGIG (reference sequence). V trimming: 0 bases; J trimming: 8 bases; junction bases outside the gene matches: 4.

V gene TRBV9 combines with J gene TRBJ1-3; D unclear. The CDR3 covers 14 residues. V was cut by 0 bases and J by 4 bases, with 8 bases left in between. Germline V gene sequence: CDR1 SGDLS, CDR2 YYNGEE. CDR3 in DNA: TGTGCCAGCAGCGTAGGAGGGTTGGGAAACACCATATATTTT. This codes for CASSVGGLGNTIYF.

The CDR3 bases are TGTGCCAGCAGCTTAGTGTCCCTTGGGGCTGGTGGGGAGACCCAGTACTTC. It codes for CASSLVSLGAGGETQYF. J is TRBJ2-5 and V is TRBV7-6; TRBD1 is a possible D gene (5 bases). This CDR3 region has 17 residues. Trimming took off 1 base at V and 5 bases at J, with 20 bases between the two ends. Germline V gives CDR1 SGHVS, CDR2 FNYEAQ.

The chain combines TRBV7-2 with TRBJ1-1, with TRBD1 as a possible D gene (5 bases). Trimming removed 1 base from V and 4 bases from J, with 10 bases in between. This CDR3 has 14 amino acids. Germline loops: CDR1 SGHTA, CDR2 FQGNSA. The CDR3 spells CASSLGGRATEAFF. The CDR3 DNA is TGTGCCAGCAGCTTAGGGGGCAGGGCCACTGAAGCTTTCTTT.

The rearrangement uses TRBV5-4 and TRBJ2-7; D might be TRBD2 (6 bases). Trimming cost V 5 bases and J 5 bases, with 14 bases left between them. Germline V gene data show CDR1 as SGHNT and CDR2 as YYREEE (reference sequence). CDR3 size: 13 residues. The CDR3 region is CASRGRTENEQYF. The CDR3 coding sequence is TGTGCCAGCAGGGGGAGGACGGAGAACGAGCAGTACTTC.

This clone has ten or more counts. The chain links TRBV10-3 to TRBJ1-5; D ambiguous. CDR1 is ENHRY, CDR2 SYGVKD, per germline. This CDR3 comprises 14 residues. V was pared by 4 bases and J by 0 bases, with 7 bases between. CDR3 residues: CAISVEYSNQPQHF. CDR3 sequence (DNA): TGTGCCATCAGTGTAGAGTATAGCAATCAGCCCCAGCATTTT.

The chain couples TRBV5-1 to TRBJ2-7, with 7 bases aligning to TRBD1. The ends lost 3 bases at V and 3 bases at J; junction bases unmatched: 3. The CDR3 has 13 residues. CDR1 SGHRS and CDR2 YFSETQ come from the germline V gene. The chain's CDR3 is CASSSRTGYEQYF. The CDR3, as DNA: TGCGCCAGCAGCTCTCGGACAGGCTACGAGCAGTACTTC.

This clone was counted only a few times. The chain links TRBV18 to TRBJ1-5; D is undetermined. The CDR3 length is 13 residues. Deletions cut 3 bases from V and 7 bases from J, with 10 bases between. Germline CDR1 KGHSH, CDR2 LQKENI. CDR3 in amino acids: CASSPAEGQPQHF. In DNA, the CDR3 is TGTGCCAGCTCACCGGCGGAAGGACAGCCCCAGCATTTT.

This rearrangement joins TRBV7-2 to TRBJ2-1, with 11 bases aligning to TRBD2. Per germline, CDR1 SGHTA and CDR2 FQGNSA. V was clipped by 4 bases and J by 0 bases; unmatched bases: 2. The CDR3 is made up of 16 amino acids. The CDR3 region is CASSSLAGDSYNEQFF. In nucleotides, the CDR3 is TGTGCCAGCAGCTCACTAGCGGGGGACTCCTACAATGAGCAGTTCTTC.

This clone occurred a few times. This rearrangement joins TRBV12-3 or TRBV12-4 to TRBJ2-5, with TRBD2 as a possible D gene (5 bases). V dropped 6 bases and J dropped 5 bases, with 13 bases sitting between them. CDR3 length equals 13 residues. The CDR3 coding sequence is TGTGCCAGCAGCCCAGGAAGGAGGGAGACCCAGTACTTC. This gives the protein CASSPGRRETQYF.